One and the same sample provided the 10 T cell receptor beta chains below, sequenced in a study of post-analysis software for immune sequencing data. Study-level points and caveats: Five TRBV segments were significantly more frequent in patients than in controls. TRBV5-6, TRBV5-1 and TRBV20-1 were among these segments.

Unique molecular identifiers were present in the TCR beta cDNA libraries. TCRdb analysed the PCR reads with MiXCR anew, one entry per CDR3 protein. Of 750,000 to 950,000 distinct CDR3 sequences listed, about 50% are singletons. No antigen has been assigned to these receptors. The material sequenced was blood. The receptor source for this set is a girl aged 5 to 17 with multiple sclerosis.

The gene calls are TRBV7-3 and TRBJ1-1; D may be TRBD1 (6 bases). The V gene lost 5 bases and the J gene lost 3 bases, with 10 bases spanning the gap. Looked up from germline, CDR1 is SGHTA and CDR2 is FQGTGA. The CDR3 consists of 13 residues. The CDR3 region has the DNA TGTGCCAGCAGCCTACAGGGACACACTGAAGCTTTCTTT. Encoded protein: CASSLQGHTEAFF. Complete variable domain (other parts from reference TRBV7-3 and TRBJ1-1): GAGVSQTPSNKVTEKGKYVELRCDPISGHTALYWYRQSLGQGPEFLIYFQGTGAADDSGLPNDRFFAVRPEGSVSTLKIQRTERGDSAVYLCASSLQGHTEAFFGQGTRLTVV.

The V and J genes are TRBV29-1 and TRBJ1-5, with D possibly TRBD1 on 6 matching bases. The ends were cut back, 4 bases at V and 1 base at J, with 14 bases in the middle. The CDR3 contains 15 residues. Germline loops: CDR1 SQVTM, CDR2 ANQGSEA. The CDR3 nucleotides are TGCAGCGTTGGTCCTGGGGGCGGGAGCAATCAGCCCCAGCATTTT. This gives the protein CSVGPGGGSNQPQHF.

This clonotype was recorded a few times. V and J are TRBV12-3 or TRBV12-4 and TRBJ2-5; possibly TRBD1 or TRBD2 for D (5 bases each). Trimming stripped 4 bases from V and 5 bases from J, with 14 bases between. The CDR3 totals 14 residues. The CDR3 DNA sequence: TGTGCCAGCAGTTACTGGGACGGCGGGGAGACCCAGTACTTC. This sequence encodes CASSYWDGGETQYF.

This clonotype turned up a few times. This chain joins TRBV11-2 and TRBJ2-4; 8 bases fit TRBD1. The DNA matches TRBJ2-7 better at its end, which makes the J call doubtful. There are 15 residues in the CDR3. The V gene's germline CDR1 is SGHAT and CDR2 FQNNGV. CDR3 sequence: CASSFSGTGLYEQYF. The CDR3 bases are TGTGCCAGCAGCTTCTCCGGGACAGGACTCTACGAGCAGTACTTC.

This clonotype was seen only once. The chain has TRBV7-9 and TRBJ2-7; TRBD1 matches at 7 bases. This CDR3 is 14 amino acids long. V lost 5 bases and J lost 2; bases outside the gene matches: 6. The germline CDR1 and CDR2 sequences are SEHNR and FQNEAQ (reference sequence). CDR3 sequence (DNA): TGTGCCAGCAGCCCGAGGGGGCAGGCCTACGAGCAGTACTTC. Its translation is CASSPRGQAYEQYF.

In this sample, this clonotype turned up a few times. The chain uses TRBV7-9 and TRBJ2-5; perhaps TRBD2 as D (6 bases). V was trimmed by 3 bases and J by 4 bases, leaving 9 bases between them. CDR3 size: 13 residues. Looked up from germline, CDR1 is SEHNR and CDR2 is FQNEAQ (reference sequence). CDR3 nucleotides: TGTGCCAGCAGCTTTAGCGGAGCAGAGACCCAGTACTTC. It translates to CASSFSGAETQYF.

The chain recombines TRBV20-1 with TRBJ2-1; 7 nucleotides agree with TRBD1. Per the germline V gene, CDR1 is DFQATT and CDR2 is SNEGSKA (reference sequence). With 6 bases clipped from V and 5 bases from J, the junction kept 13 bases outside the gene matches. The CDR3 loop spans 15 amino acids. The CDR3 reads CSAPPVTGPNNEQFF. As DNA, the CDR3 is TGCAGTGCCCCACCCGTGACAGGGCCCAACAATGAGCAGTTCTTC.

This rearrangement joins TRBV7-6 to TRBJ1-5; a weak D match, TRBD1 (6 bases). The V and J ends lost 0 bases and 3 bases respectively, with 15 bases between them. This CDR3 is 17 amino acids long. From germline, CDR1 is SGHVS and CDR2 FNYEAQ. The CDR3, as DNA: TGTGCCAGCAGCTTAGCGCCGCAGGGGCCGTACAATCAGCCCCAGCATTTT. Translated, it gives CASSLAPQGPYNQPQHF.

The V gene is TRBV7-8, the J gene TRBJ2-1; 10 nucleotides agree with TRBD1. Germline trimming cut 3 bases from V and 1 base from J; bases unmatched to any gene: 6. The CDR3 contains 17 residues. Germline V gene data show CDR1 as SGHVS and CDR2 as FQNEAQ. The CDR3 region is CASSFPTGGVSYNEQFF. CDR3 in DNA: TGTGCCAGCAGCTTTCCGACAGGGGGCGTTTCCTACAATGAGCAGTTCTTC.

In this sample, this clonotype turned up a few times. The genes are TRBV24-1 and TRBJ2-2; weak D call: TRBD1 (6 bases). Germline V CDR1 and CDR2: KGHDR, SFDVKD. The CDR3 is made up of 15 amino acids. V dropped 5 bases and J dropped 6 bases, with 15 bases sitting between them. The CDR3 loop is CATSGSWGPPGELFF. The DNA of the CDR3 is TGTGCCACCAGTGGTAGCTGGGGGCCCCCCGGGGAGCTGTTTTTT.